The clone carrying this T cell receptor beta chain has a single count. The target antigen is unknown. PCR primers comprised 60 Vbeta and 13 Jbeta primers. This table comes from immunoSEQ multiplex PCR, and its TCRdb copy is limited to in-frame clones, with some not included. The repertoire includes under 200,000 clones, approximately 78% of them detected once, and 12% to 15% sits in the top ten. The data stem from a study of cytomegalovirus exposure and HLA in healthy donors. About the research overall: In an early release, HLA-typed donors contributed some 80 million unique TCR sequences.

With V trimmed by 5 bases and J by 5 bases, 11 bases remained unmatched. The CDR3 runs to 16 residues. Germline V gives CDR1 MNHNY, CDR2 SVGAGI (reference sequence). Regarding the study as a whole: In an earlier analysis, productive rearrangement rates for most beta V segments clustered near 87% or 30%. Many donors shared some public TCRs, even though most TCR sequences were rare. Some V segments could not be told apart, so they were left out, TRBV6-2 and TRBV6-3 among them.

The source of this sequence is a woman between 25 and 40 years old in good health and CMV-seropositive. This chain connects TRBV6-6 to TRBJ2-1, with 8 bases aligning to TRBD1. Material for sequencing was PBMCs. In nucleotides, the CDR3 is TGTGCCAGCAGTACATTCCGGGACAGGATGAACAATGAGCAGTTCTTC. This codes for CASSTFRDRMNNEQFF.